The rows below give T cell receptor beta chains drawn from one sample of a study of PD-1 blockade in mismatch repair-deficient tumors. Only in-frame clones appear in the TCRdb table, and some are missing; sequencing was by immunoSEQ multiplex PCR. This sample yields some 120,000 clones, of which more than 70% are seen a single time; approximately 12% belongs to the top ten. Sequencing used peripheral blood, obtained almost 74 weeks after starting pembrolizumab. These receptor sequences come from an adult with mismatch repair-deficient cancer. Each CDR3 is given without its conserved first and last residue.

TRBJ2-3	TRBV7-2	ASSLGTGYTDTQY
TRBJ1-5	TRBV6-8	ASSYPIGEGNQPQH
TRBJ1-1	TRBV29-1	SGGQGTEAF
TRBJ1-1	TRBV6-6	ASSSQEGTAEAF
TRBJ1-4	TRBV18	ASSPKAPGQGAEKLF
TRBJ2-3	TRBV29-1	SVEGATAGNTDTQY
TRBJ2-7	TRBV7-8	ASSPPDRGYEQY
TRBJ2-1	TRBV29-1	SVDPPGALDEQF
TRBJ2-2	TRBV7-9	ASSLGAGELF
TRBJ2-7	TRBV27	ASNSLAGNGAYEQY
TRBJ2-2	TRBV16	ASSQLVDTGELF